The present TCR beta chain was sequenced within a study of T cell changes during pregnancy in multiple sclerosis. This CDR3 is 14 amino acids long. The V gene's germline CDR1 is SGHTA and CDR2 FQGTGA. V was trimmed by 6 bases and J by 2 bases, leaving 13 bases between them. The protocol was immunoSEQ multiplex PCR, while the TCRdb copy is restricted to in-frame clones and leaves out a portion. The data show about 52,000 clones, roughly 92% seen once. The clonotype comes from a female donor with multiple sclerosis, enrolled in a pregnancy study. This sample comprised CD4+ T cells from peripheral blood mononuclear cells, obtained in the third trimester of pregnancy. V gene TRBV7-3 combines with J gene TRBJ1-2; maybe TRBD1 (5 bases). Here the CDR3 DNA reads TGTGCCAGCAGTCAAGGGGTCGCCAACTATGGCTACACCTTC. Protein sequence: CASSQGVANYGYTF.